The sequence of this T cell receptor beta chain was determined in a study of cytomegalovirus exposure and HLA in healthy donors. Overall study: The 100 million to 140 million unique TCR beta sequences, from about 180 million T cells, were found by an earlier analysis. Broader study findings: Indistinguishable V segments, including TRBV6-2 and TRBV6-3, were excluded.

As concerns this clone: Its antigen is unknown.

CDR3 length equals 13 residues. Deletions cut 0 bases from V and 8 bases from J, with 10 bases between. CDR1 is SGDLS, CDR2 YYNGEE, per germline. Amplification used 60 Vbeta primers and 13 Jbeta primers. Clones were read by immunoSEQ multiplex PCR, and TCRdb kept only the in-frame ones, dropping some. The sample records under 200,000 clones, approximately 79% being singletons. This clonotype originated in a man aged 55 to 69 in good health and CMV-seronegative. Sequencing input: PBMCs. The chain uses TRBV9 and TRBJ2-3; D gene ambiguous. Here the CDR3 reads CASSVAVSGTQYF. DNA of the CDR3: TGTGCCAGCAGCGTAGCTGTTTCGGGTACGCAGTATTTT.